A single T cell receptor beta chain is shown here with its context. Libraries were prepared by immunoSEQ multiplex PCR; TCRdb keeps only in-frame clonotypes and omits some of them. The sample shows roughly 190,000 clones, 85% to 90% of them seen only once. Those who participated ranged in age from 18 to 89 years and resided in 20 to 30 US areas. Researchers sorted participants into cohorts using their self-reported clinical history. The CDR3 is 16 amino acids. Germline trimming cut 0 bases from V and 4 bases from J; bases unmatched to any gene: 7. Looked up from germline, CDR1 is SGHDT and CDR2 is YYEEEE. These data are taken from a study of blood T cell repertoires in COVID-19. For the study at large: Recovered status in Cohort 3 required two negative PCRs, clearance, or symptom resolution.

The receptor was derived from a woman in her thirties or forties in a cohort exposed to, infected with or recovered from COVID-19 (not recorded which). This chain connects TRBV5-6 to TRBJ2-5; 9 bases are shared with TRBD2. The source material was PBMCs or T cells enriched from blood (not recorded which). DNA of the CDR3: TGTGCCAGCAGCTTGGATAGGACTAGCGCAGTAGAGACCCAGTACTTC. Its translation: CASSLDRTSAVETQYF.